The source of this TCR beta chain is a study of a mutant IDH1 vaccine in newly diagnosed glioma. TCRdb's copy holds only in-frame clones and misses some; the assay was immunoSEQ multiplex PCR. Among roughly 32,000 clones listed, approximately 90% were seen once. The time point is: week 47, end of study. In every dose of vaccine, 300 ug of mutant IDH1 20-mer peptide was given alongside topical imiquimod. This CDR3 comprises 14 residues. The V and J ends lost 2 bases and 5 bases, in that order; junction bases with no gene match: 7. Per the germline V gene, CDR1 is GTSNPN and CDR2 is SVGIG (reference sequence). The sample holds a few counts of this clone. Its specificity is unknown.

This chain connects TRBV30 to TRBJ1-1; 8 bases map to TRBD1. The sample consisted of PBMCs, taken from a glioma patient whose treatment included an IDH1 peptide vaccine. This sequence was found in a woman in her 30s with glioma. The CDR3 loop is CAWSTTGGRTEAFF. Written as DNA, the CDR3 is TGTGCCTGGAGTACCACAGGGGGGAGGACTGAAGCTTTCTTT. Supplemented by reference TRBV30 and TRBJ1-1, the full variable domain reads SQTIHQWPATLVQPVGSPLSLECTVEGTSNPNLYWYRQAAGRGLQLLFYSVGIGQISSEVPQNLSASRPQDRQFILSSKKLLLSDSGFYLCAWSTTGGRTEAFFGQGTRLTVV.